This T cell receptor beta chain was documented in a study of blood T cell repertoires in COVID-19. Study background: Acute and convalescent COVID-19 samples came from the United States, Italy and Spain.

The CDR3 has 15 residues. V lost 4 bases to trimming and J lost 2 bases; unmatched junction nucleotides: 7. Looked up from germline, CDR1 is MNHEY and CDR2 is SVGEGT. The method was immunoSEQ multiplex PCR; TCRdb's version includes in-frame clones alone and lacks a portion of them. The sample records approximately 230,000 clones, around 90% being singletons. V is TRBV6-2 or TRBV6-3 and J is TRBJ1-1; 7 bases line up with TRBD1. This TCR came from a man aged 18-30 years with active or convalescent COVID-19. Sequences were obtained from peripheral blood. Here the CDR3 DNA reads TGTGCCAGCAGTTCCTTGGACAGGTTCAACACTGAAGCTTTCTTT. It translates to CASSSLDRFNTEAFF.